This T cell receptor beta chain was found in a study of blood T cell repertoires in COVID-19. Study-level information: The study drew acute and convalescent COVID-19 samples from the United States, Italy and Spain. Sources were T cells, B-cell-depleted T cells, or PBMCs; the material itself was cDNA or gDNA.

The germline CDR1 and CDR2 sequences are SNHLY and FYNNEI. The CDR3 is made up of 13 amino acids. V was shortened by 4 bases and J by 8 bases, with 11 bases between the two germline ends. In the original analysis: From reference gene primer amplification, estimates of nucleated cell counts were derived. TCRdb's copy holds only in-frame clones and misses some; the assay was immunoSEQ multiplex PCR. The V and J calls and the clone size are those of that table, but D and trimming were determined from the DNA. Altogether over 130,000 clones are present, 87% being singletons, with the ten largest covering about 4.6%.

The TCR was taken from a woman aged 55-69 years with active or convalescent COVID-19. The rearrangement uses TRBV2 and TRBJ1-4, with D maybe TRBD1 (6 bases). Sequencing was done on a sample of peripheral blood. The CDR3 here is CASSGGLGEKLFF. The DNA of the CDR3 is TGTGCCAGCAGTGGGGGGCTGGGAGAAAAACTGTTTTTT.